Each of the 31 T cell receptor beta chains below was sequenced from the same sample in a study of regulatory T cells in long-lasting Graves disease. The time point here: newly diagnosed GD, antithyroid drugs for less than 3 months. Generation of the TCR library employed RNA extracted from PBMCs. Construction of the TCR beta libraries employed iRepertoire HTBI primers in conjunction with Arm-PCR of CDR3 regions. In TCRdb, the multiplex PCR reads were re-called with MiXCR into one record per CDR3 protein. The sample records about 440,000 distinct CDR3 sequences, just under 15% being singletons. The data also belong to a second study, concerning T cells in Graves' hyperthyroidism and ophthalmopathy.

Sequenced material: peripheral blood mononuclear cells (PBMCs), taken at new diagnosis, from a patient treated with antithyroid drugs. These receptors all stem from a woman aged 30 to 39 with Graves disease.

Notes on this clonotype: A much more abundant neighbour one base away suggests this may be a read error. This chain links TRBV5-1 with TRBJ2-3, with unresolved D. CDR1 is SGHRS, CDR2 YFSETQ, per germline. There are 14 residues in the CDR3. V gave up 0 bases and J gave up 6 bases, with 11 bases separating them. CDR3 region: CASSLGSPPDTQYF. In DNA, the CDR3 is TGCGCCAGCAGCTTGGGGTCTCCCCCCGATACGCAGTATTTT.

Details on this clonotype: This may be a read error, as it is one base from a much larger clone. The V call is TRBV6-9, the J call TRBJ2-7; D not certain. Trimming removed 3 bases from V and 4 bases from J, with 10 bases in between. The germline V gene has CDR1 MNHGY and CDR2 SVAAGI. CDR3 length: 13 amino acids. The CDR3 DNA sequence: TGTGCCAGCAGTTACCCGCACGGGTACGAGCAGTACTTC. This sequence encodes CASSYPHGYEQYF.

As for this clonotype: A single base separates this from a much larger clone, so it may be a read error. In DNA, the CDR3 is TGTGCCAGCAGTTGGGACTTTTACAATGAGCAGTACTTC. The encoded protein is CASSWDFYNEQYF. The gene calls are TRBV12-3 or TRBV12-4 and TRBJ2-7; weak D call: TRBD2 (6 bases). This CDR3 has 13 residues. The V gene lost 4 bases and the J gene lost 7 bases, with 14 bases spanning the gap.

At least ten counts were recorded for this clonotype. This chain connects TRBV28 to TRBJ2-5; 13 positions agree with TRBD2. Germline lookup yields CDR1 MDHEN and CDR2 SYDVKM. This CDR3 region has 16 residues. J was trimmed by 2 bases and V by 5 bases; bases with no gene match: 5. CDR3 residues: CASSPATSGGQETQYF. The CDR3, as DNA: TGTGCCAGCAGTCCGGCGACTAGCGGGGGGCAAGAGACCCAGTACTTC. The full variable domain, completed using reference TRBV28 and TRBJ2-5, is DVKVTQSSRYLVKRTGEKVFLECVQDMDHENMFWYRQDPGLGLRLIYFSYDVKMKEKGDIPEGYSVSREKKERFSLILESASTNQTSMYLCASSPATSGGQETQYFGPGTRLLVL.

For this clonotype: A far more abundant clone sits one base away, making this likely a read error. This chain's CDR3 is CASSSGLQVEQFF. CDR3 bases: TGTGCCAGCAGCTCCGGTCTTCAGGTGGAGCAGTTCTTC. This chain joins TRBV11-3 and TRBJ2-1; D is uncertain. Germline assignment: CDR1 SGHNT and CDR2 YENEEA. The CDR3 totals 13 residues. Trimming cost V 4 bases and J 10 bases, with 14 bases left between them.

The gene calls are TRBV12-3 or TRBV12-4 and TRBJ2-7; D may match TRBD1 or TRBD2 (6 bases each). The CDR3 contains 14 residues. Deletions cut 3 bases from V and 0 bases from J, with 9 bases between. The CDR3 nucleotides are TGTGCCAGCAGTTTTGAGGGGGGCTCCTACGAGCAGTACTTC. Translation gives CASSFEGGSYEQYF.

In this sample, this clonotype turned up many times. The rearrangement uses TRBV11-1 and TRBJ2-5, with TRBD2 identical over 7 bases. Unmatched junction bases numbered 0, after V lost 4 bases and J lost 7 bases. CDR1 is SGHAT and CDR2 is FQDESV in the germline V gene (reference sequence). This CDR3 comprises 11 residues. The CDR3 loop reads CASSSGGTQYF. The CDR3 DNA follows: TGTGCCAGCAGCTCGGGGGGGACCCAGTACTTC.

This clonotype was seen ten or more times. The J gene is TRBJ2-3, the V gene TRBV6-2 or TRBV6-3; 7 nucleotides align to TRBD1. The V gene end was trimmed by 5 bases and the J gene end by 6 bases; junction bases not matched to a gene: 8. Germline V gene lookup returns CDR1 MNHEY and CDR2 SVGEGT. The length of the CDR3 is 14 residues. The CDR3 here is CASSDGTATDTQYF. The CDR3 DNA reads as TGTGCCAGCAGTGACGGGACAGCGACGGATACGCAGTATTTT.

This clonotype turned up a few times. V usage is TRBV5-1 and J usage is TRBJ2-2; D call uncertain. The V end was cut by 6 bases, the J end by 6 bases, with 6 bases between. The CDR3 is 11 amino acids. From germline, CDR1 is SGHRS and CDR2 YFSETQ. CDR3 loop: CASTLAGELFF. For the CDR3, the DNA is TGCGCCAGCACCCTCGCCGGGGAGCTGTTTTTT.

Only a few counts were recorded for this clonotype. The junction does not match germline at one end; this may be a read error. The CDR3 loop reads CASNLSPVASTDTQYF. The CDR3 DNA reads TGTGCCAGCAATTTAAGCCCGGTTGCTAGCACAGATACGCAGTATTTT. V gene TRBV27 combines with J gene TRBJ2-3; D remains ambiguous. CDR1 MNHEY and CDR2 SMNVEV come from the germline V gene (reference sequence). The CDR3 consists of 16 residues.

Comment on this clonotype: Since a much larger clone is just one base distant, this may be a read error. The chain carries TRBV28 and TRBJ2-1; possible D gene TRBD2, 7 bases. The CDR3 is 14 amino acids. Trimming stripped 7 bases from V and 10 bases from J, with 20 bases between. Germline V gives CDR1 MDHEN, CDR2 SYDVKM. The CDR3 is CASTRRGGDYEQFF. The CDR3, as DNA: TGTGCCAGCACCCGGAGGGGGGGCGACTACGAGCAGTTCTTC.

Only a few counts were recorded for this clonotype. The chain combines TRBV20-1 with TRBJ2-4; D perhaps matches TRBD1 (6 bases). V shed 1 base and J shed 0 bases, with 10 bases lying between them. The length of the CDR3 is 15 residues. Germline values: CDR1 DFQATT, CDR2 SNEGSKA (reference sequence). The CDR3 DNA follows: TGCAGTGCTAGAGCCCCGGACAGAGCCAAAAACATTCAGTACTTC. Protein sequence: CSARAPDRAKNIQYF.

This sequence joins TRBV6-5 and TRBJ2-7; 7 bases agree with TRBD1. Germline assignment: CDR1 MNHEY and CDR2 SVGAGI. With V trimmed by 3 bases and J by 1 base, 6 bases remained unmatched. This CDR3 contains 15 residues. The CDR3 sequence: CASSYSGTESYEQYF. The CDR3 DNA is TGTGCCAGCAGTTATTCAGGGACAGAATCCTACGAGCAGTACTTC.

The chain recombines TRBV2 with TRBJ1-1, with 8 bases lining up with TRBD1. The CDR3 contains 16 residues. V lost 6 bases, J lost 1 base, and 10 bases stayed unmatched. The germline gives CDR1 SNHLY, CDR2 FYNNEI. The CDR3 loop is CASSQLPQGANTEAFF. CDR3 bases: TGTGCCAGCAGCCAATTACCCCAGGGGGCGAACACTGAAGCTTTCTTT.

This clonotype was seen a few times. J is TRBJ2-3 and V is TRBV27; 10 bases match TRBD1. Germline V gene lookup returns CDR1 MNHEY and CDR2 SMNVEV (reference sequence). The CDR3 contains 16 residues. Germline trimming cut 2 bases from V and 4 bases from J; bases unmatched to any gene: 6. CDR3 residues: CASSLPGQGSPDTQYF. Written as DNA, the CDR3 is TGTGCCAGCAGTTTACCGGGACAGGGGTCCCCAGATACGCAGTATTTT.

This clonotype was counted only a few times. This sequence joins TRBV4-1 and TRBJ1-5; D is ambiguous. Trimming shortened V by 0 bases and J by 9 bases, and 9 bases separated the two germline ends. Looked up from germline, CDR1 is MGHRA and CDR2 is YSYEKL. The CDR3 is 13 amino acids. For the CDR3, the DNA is TGCGCCAGCAGCCAAGAGGAGGGTGGGCCCCAGCATTTT. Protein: CASSQEEGGPQHF.

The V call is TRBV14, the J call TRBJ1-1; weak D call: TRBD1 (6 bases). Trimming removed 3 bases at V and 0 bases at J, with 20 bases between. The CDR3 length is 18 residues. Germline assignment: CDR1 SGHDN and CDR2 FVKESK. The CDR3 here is CASSQPGTTWGVNTEAFF. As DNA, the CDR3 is TGTGCCAGCAGCCAGCCCGGGACAACCTGGGGGGTGAACACTGAAGCTTTCTTT.

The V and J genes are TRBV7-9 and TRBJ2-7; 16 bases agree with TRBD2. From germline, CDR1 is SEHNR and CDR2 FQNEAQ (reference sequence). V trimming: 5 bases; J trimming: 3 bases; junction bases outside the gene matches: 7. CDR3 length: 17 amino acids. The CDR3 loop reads CASSPGTSGRVSYEQYF. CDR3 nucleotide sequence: TGTGCCAGCAGCCCCGGGACTAGCGGGAGGGTAAGCTACGAGCAGTACTTC.

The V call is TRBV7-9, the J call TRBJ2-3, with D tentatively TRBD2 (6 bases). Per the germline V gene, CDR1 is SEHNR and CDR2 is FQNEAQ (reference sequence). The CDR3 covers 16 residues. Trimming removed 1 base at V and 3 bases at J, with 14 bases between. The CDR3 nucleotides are TGTGCCAGCAGCTTAGGTGCTAGCGTGTTAACAGATACGCAGTATTTT. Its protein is CASSLGASVLTDTQYF. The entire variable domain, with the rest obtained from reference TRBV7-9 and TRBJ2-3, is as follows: DTGVSQNPRHKITKRGQNVTFRCDPISEHNRLYWYRQTLGQGPEFLTYFQNEAQLEKSRLLSDRFSAERPKGSFSTLEIQRTEQGDSAMYLCASSLGASVLTDTQYFGPGTRLTVL.

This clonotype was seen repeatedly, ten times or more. CDR3 in amino acids: CASSFLGAVQETQYF. Written as DNA, the CDR3 is TGTGCCAGCAGCTTTCTGGGTGCGGTCCAAGAGACCCAGTACTTC. The rearrangement links TRBV5-5 to TRBJ2-5; D is ambiguous. The CDR3 consists of 15 residues. The V end lost 2 bases, the J end lost 1 base, and 12 bases lay between the germline ends. Germline V gene lookup returns CDR1 SGHKS and CDR2 YYEKEE (reference sequence). Looking up the rest from reference TRBV5-5 and TRBJ2-5 gives the full variable domain: DAGVTQSPTHLIKTRGQQVTLRCSPISGHKSVSWYQQVLGQGPQFIFQYYEKEERGRGNFPDRFSARQFPNYSSELNVNALLLGDSALYLCASSFLGAVQETQYFGPGTRLLVL.

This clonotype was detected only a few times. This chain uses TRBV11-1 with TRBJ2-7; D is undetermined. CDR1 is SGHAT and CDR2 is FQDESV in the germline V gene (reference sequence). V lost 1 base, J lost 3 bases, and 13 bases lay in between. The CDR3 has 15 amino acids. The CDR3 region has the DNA TGTGCCAGCAGCTTAGGGCCGATCCCAGACTACGAGCAGTACTTC. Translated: CASSLGPIPDYEQYF.

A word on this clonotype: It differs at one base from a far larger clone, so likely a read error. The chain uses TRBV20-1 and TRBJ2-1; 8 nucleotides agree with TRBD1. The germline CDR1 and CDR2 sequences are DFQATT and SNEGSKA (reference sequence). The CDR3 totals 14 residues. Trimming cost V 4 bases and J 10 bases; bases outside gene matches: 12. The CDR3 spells CSATWPGGSYEQFF. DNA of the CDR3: TGCAGTGCTACCTGGCCAGGGGGCAGCTACGAGCAGTTCTTC.

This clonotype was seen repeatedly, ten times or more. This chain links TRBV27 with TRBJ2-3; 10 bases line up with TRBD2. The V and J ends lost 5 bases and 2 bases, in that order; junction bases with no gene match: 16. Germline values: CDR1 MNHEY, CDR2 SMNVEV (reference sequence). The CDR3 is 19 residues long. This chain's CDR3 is CASSLSRLYGLADTDTQYF. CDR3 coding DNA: TGTGCCAGCAGTCTTTCGAGATTGTATGGACTAGCGGACACAGATACGCAGTATTTT.

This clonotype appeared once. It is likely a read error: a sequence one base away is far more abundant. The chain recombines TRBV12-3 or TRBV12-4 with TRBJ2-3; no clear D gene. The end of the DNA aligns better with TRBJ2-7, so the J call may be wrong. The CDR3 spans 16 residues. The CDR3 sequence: CASSLGGLYPGNEQYF. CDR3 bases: TGTGCCAGCAGCCTCGGTGGGCTATACCCCGGCAATGAGCAGTACTTC.

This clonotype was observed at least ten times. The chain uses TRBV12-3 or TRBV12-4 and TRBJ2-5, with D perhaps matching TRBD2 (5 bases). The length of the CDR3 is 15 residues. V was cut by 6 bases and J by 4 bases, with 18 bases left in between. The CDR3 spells CASSTSLAMRETQYF. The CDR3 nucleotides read TGTGCCAGCAGCACTAGTCTGGCCATGAGAGAGACCCAGTACTTC.

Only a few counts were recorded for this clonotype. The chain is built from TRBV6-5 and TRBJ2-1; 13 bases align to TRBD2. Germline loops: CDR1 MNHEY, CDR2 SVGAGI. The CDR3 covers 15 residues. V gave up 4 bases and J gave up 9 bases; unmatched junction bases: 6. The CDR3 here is CASSFGLAGAGEQFF. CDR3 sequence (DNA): TGTGCCAGCAGTTTCGGACTAGCGGGAGCGGGTGAGCAGTTCTTC.

The CDR3 protein is CASSIGGYNEQFF. The CDR3 bases are TGTGCCAGTAGTATAGGCGGTTACAATGAGCAGTTCTTC. The chain carries TRBV19 and TRBJ2-1; D unresolved. This CDR3 is built from 13 residues. The germline CDR1 and CDR2 sequences are LNHDA and SQIVND (reference sequence). V lost 1 base to trimming and J lost 4 bases, with 5 bases between them.

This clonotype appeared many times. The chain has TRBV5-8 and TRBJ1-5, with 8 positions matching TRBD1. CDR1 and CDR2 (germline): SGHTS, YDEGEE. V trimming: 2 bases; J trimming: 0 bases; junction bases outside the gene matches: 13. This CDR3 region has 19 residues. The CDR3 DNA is TGTGCCAGCAGCTTTAGACCGACAGGGGCATCCCATAGCAATCAGCCCCAGCATTTT. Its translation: CASSFRPTGASHSNQPQHF.

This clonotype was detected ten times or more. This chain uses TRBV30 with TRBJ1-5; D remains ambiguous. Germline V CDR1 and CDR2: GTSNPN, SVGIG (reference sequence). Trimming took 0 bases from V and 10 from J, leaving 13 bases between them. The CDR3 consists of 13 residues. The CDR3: CAWSVDGISPQHF. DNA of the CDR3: TGTGCCTGGAGTGTAGATGGGATCAGCCCCCAGCATTTT.

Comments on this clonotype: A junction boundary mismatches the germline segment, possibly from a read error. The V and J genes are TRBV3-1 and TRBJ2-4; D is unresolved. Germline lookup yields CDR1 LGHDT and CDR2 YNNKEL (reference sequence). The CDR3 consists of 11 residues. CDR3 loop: CASSQQNIQCF. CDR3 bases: TGTGCCAGCAGCCAACAGAACATTCAGTGCTTC.

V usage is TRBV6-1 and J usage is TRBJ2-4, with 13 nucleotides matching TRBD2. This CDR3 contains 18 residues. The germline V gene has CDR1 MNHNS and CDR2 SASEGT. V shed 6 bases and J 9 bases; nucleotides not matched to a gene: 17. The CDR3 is CASRVMEGLAGVVSIQYF. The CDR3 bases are TGTGCCAGCAGAGTTATGGAAGGACTAGCGGGAGTTGTTAGCATTCAGTACTTC.